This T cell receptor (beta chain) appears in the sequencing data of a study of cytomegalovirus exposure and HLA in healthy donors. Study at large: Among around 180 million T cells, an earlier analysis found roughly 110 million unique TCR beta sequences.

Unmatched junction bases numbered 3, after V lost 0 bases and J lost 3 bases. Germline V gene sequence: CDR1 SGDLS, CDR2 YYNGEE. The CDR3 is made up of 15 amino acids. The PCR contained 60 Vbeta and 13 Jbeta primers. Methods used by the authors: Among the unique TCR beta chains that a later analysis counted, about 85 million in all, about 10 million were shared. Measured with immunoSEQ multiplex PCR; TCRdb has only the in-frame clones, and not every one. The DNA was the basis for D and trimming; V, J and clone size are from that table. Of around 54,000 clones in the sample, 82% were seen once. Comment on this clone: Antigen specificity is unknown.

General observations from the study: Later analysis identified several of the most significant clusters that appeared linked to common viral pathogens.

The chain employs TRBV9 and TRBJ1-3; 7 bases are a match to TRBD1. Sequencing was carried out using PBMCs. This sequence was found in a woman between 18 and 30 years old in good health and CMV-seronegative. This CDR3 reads CASSVGQGDGNTIYF. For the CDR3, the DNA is TGTGCCAGCAGCGTAGGACAGGGTGATGGAAACACCATATATTTT.